A single sample gave rise to the 19 T cell receptor beta chains below, sequenced in a study of cytomegalovirus exposure and HLA in healthy donors. Both 60 Vbeta primers and 13 Jbeta primers went into the PCR. Sequenced by immunoSEQ multiplex PCR; TCRdb stores in-frame clones only, minus some. The profile shows approximately 93,000 clones, 82% of them singletons. Sequencing was carried out using PBMCs. Source of these receptors: a man between 45 and 60 years old in good health and CMV-seronegative.

The chain uses TRBV7-2 and TRBJ2-7; TRBD1 might be the D (8 bases). Germline V gene data show CDR1 as SGHTA and CDR2 as FQGNSA. Trimming cost V 5 bases and J 0 bases, with 14 bases left between them. The CDR3 loop spans 15 amino acids. CDR3 in amino acids: CASSPGGGSSYEQYF. The CDR3 bases are TGTGCCAGCAGCCCAGGGGGCGGGAGCTCCTACGAGCAGTACTTC. The full variable domain, completed using reference TRBV7-2 and TRBJ2-7, is GAGVSQSPSNKVTEKGKDVELRCDPISGHTALYWYRQSLGQGLEFLIYFQGNSAPDKSGLPSDRFSAERTGGSVSTLTIQRTQQEDSAVYLCASSPGGGSSYEQYFGPGTRLTVT.

V gene TRBV6-1 combines with J gene TRBJ2-1, with unresolved D. Per germline, CDR1 MNHNS and CDR2 SASEGT. The V end was cut by 5 bases, the J end by 9 bases, with 11 bases between. The CDR3 is 12 amino acids. The CDR3 DNA sequence: TGTGCCAGCAGTACCTTTAGCCCTGAGCAGTTCTTC. It codes for CASSTFSPEQFF.

V usage is TRBV28 and J usage is TRBJ2-7; possible D gene TRBD2, 6 bases. CDR1 and CDR2 from the germline V gene are MDHEN and SYDVKM. V lost 4 bases to trimming and J lost 3 bases, with 7 bases between them. This CDR3 has 12 amino acids. This chain's CDR3 is CASSSGLYEQYF. The CDR3 region has the DNA TGTGCCAGCAGTTCGGGACTCTACGAGCAGTACTTC.

The genes are TRBV10-1 and TRBJ2-2, with D tentatively TRBD1 (6 bases). CDR1 is WNHNN, CDR2 SYGVQD, per germline (reference sequence). The CDR3 has 16 residues. The V end lost 0 bases, the J end lost 4 bases, and 12 bases lay between the germline ends. For the CDR3, the DNA is TGCGCCAGCAGTGAGTCCCAGGGGCTTGGCACCGGGGAGCTGTTTTTT. Protein: CASSESQGLGTGELFF.

The rearrangement links TRBV28 to TRBJ2-7, with 9 bases matching TRBD2. Germline V gives CDR1 MDHEN, CDR2 SYDVKM. This CDR3 comprises 16 residues. Trimming took 3 bases from V and 1 from J; bases not matched to a gene: 7. The CDR3 region has the DNA TGTGCCAGCAGTTTTCCTAGCGGGACGGTATCCTACGAGCAGTACTTC. Its protein product is CASSFPSGTVSYEQYF. The full variable domain, with the rest looked up from reference TRBV28 and TRBJ2-7, is DVKVTQSSRYLVKRTGEKVFLECVQDMDHENMFWYRQDPGLGLRLIYFSYDVKMKEKGDIPEGYSVSREKKERFSLILESASTNQTSMYLCASSFPSGTVSYEQYFGPGTRLTVT.

The chain employs TRBV5-4 and TRBJ1-2; D not certain. Deletions cut 2 bases from V and 0 bases from J, with 14 bases between. The CDR3 length is 16 residues. The V gene's germline CDR1 is SGHNT and CDR2 YYREEE (reference sequence). The CDR3 sequence is CASSLNSRPTNYGYTF. In DNA, the CDR3 is TGTGCCAGCAGCTTAAACAGCCGCCCTACTAACTATGGCTACACCTTC.

The gene calls are TRBV28 and TRBJ2-5, with D unclear. CDR3 size: 12 residues. CDR1 is MDHEN and CDR2 is SYDVKM in the germline V gene. V was clipped by 5 bases and J by 2 bases, with 6 bases between them. Written as DNA, the CDR3 is TGTGCCAGCAGTAGCCCGCAAGAGACCCAGTACTTC. Protein: CASSSPQETQYF. The full variable domain, its missing parts supplied by reference TRBV28 and TRBJ2-5, is DVKVTQSSRYLVKRTGEKVFLECVQDMDHENMFWYRQDPGLGLRLIYFSYDVKMKEKGDIPEGYSVSREKKERFSLILESASTNQTSMYLCASSSPQETQYFGPGTRLLVL.

This clone was counted only a few times. The chain couples TRBV27 to TRBJ2-2, with D maybe TRBD2 (7 bases). The CDR3 loop spans 16 amino acids. V was trimmed by 1 base and J by 4 bases, leaving 13 bases between them. CDR1 and CDR2 (germline): MNHEY, SMNVEV (reference sequence). CDR3 sequence: CASSLWRGQSTGELFF. CDR3 nucleotide sequence: TGTGCCAGCAGTTTATGGCGGGGGCAAAGCACCGGGGAGCTGTTTTTT.

This clone occurred once. This rearrangement joins TRBV18 to TRBJ2-7; 7 bases match TRBD1. Germline V gene lookup returns CDR1 KGHSH and CDR2 LQKENI. This CDR3 is 13 amino acids long. V lost 2 bases to trimming and J lost 3 bases; unmatched junction nucleotides: 1. CDR3 sequence (DNA): TGTGCCAGCTCACCAGGGACAGACTACGAGCAGTACTTC. Translating it yields CASSPGTDYEQYF.

This clone was picked up a small number of times. The V and J genes are TRBV5-1 and TRBJ2-1; 7 bases map to TRBD1. This CDR3 contains 15 residues. Germline V gives CDR1 SGHRS, CDR2 YFSETQ. V trimming: 0 bases; J trimming: 5 bases; junction bases outside the gene matches: 5. This chain's CDR3 is CASSLVVGTDNEQFF. The CDR3 DNA sequence: TGCGCCAGCAGCTTGGTAGTGGGGACAGACAATGAGCAGTTCTTC.

This rearrangement joins TRBV7-2 to TRBJ2-5, with 7 nucleotides matching TRBD2. The V and J ends lost 2 bases and 7 bases, in that order; junction bases with no gene match: 10. CDR1 and CDR2 from the germline V gene are SGHTA and FQGNSA. The CDR3 is made up of 15 amino acids. Written as DNA, the CDR3 is TGTGCCAGCAGCTTATTTAGGGAGGGTGGGGGGACCCAGTACTTC. Translated: CASSLFREGGGTQYF.

A few counts support this clone. The chain uses TRBV5-8 and TRBJ2-3; TRBD1 agrees at 8 bases. Per the germline V gene, CDR1 is SGHTS and CDR2 is YDEGEE. This CDR3 is built from 16 residues. V was pared by 4 bases and J by 2 bases, with 9 bases of the junction left unmatched. The CDR3 is CASSAWTTGDTDTQYF. CDR3 nucleotides: TGTGCCAGCAGCGCCTGGACGACAGGGGACACAGATACGCAGTATTTT.

About this clone itself: An end of the junction does not agree with germline; a read error may underlie this. The chain is built from TRBV6-5 and TRBJ1-2; D is possibly TRBD1 (6 bases). The CDR3 sequence is 9 residues long. From germline, CDR1 is MNHEY and CDR2 SVGAGI. CDR3 in DNA: TGTGCCAGCAGTACACAGGGACCCTTC. It codes for CASSTQGPF.

The chain uses TRBV6-6 and TRBJ2-1; 9 nucleotides align to TRBD2. The CDR3 is made up of 14 amino acids. Germline V CDR1 and CDR2: MNHNY, SVGAGI (reference sequence). V was pared by 3 bases and J by 7 bases, with 4 bases of the junction left unmatched. CDR3 loop: CASSYSGSPNEQFF. The CDR3, as DNA: TGTGCCAGCAGTTATAGCGGGAGCCCGAATGAGCAGTTCTTC.

The genes are TRBV5-4 and TRBJ2-3, with 9 bases lining up with TRBD2. Germline assignment: CDR1 SGHNT and CDR2 YYREEE (reference sequence). The CDR3 runs 17 residues. J was trimmed by 0 bases and V by 4 bases; bases with no gene match: 9. DNA of the CDR3: TGTGCCAGCAGCGTCACCCTAGCGGGACGTAGCACAGATACGCAGTATTTT. The encoded protein is CASSVTLAGRSTDTQYF. The full variable domain, in which reference TRBV5-4 and TRBJ2-3 provide the parts outside the CDR3, is ETGVTQSPTHLIKTRGQQVTLRCSSQSGHNTVSWYQQALGQGPQFIFQYYREEENGRGNFPPRFSGLQFPNYSSELNVNALELDDSALYLCASSVTLAGRSTDTQYFGPGTRLTVL.

The chain links TRBV28 to TRBJ2-5; 9 nucleotides match TRBD2. The J call may be mistaken, given a closer DNA end match to TRBJ2-7. Germline V gene data show CDR1 as MDHEN and CDR2 as SYDVKM. The CDR3 covers 18 residues. The CDR3, as DNA: TGTGCCAGCAGTTTATTAGCGGGAGTGGTACCGAATGACTACGAGCAGTACTTC. Its protein is CASSLLAGVVPNDYEQYF.

This clone was observed a single time. This rearrangement joins TRBV29-1 to TRBJ2-7, with D hard to call. In germline, CDR1 is SQVTM, CDR2 ANQGSEA. V lost 4 bases and J lost 1, with 11 bases in between. The CDR3 consists of 13 residues. The CDR3 loop is CSVVASSSYEQYF. The CDR3 DNA reads TGCAGCGTTGTTGCCAGTTCTTCCTACGAGCAGTACTTC.

Here the CDR3 reads CASSFGLYNEQFF. The CDR3 DNA reads TGTGCCAGCAGTTTCGGTCTTTACAATGAGCAGTTCTTC. This chain links TRBV28 with TRBJ2-1, with D unclear. Trimming removed 3 bases at V and 4 bases at J, with 7 bases between. Looked up from germline, CDR1 is MDHEN and CDR2 is SYDVKM. This CDR3 has 13 residues.

J is TRBJ1-4 and V is TRBV19, with D maybe TRBD1 (6 bases). The CDR3 loop spans 13 amino acids. V lost 5 bases and J lost 8, with 12 bases in between. CDR1 is LNHDA and CDR2 is SQIVND in the germline V gene (reference sequence). CDR3 region: CASSLTGREKLFF. CDR3 sequence (DNA): TGTGCCAGTAGTCTTACAGGGCGAGAAAAACTGTTTTTT.